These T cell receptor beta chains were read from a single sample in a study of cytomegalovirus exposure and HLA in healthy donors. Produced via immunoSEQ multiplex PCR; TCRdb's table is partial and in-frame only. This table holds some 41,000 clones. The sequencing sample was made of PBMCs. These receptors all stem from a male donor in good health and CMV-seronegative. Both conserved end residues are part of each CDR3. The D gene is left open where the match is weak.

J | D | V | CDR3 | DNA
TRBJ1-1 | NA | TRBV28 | CAIQTENTEAFF | TGTGCCATCCAGACAGAGAACACTGAAGCTTTCTTT
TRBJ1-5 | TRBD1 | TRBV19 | CASMKTGVHQPQHF | TGTGCCAGTATGAAGACAGGGGTTCATCAGCCCCAGCATTTT
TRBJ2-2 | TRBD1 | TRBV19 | CASSWSGGTGELFF | TGTGCCAGTAGTTGGTCAGGGGGCACCGGGGAGCTGTTTTTT
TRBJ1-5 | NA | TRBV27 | CASSLKFGISNQPQHF | TGTGCCAGCAGTTTAAAATTCGGGATTAGCAATCAGCCCCAGCATTTT
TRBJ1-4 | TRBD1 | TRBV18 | CASSPLRTGTGSEKLFF | TGTGCCAGCTCACCCCTAAGGACCGGGACAGGGTCTGAAAAACTGTTTTTT
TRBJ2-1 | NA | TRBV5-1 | CASSLVGRVYNEQFF | TGCGCCAGCAGCTTGGTAGGCAGGGTCTACAATGAGCAGTTCTTC
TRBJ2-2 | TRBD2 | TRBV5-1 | CASSATSGGYTGELFF | TGCGCCAGCAGCGCAACTAGCGGGGGTTACACCGGGGAGCTGTTTTTT
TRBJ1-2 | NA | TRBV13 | CASSPRGYYTF | TGTGCCAGCAGCCCTAGAGGGTACTACACCTTC
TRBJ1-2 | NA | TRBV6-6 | CASRVADNYGYTF | TGTGCCAGCAGAGTAGCTGATAACTATGGCTACACCTTC
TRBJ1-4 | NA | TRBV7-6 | CASSREGRRNEKLFF | TGTGCCAGCAGCCGGGAGGGCAGGAGGAATGAAAAACTGTTTTTT
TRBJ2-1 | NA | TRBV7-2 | CASSLGHYNEQFF | TGTGCCAGCAGCCTAGGACACTACAATGAGCAGTTCTTC